These 14 T cell receptor beta chains were sequenced from one sample in a study of blood T cell repertoires in COVID-19. Assay: immunoSEQ multiplex PCR; the TCRdb copy retains only in-frame clones and omits some. The table lists 300,000 or so clones, more than 70% of them singletons, with 6.4% in the top ten. Sequenced input: peripheral blood. The receptors derive from a man between 18 and 29 years old who had recovered from COVID-19.

This chain links TRBV5-6 with TRBJ2-7, with 9 bases identical to TRBD1. Germline loops: CDR1 SGHDT, CDR2 YYEEEE. The CDR3 spans 14 residues. V shed 4 bases and J 3 bases; nucleotides not matched to a gene: 5. DNA of the CDR3: TGTGCCAGCAGCGTAACAGGGGGCAGCTACGAGCAGTACTTC. Residues: CASSVTGGSYEQYF.

The chain has TRBV5-1 and TRBJ1-2; 11 bases match TRBD1. With 4 bases clipped from V and 3 bases from J, the junction kept 5 bases outside the gene matches. Germline V gene data show CDR1 as SGHRS and CDR2 as YFSETQ. This CDR3 contains 15 residues. The CDR3 bases are TGCGCCAGCAGCCCGGGACAGGGGGTGCACTATGGCTACACCTTC. Residues: CASSPGQGVHYGYTF.

Concerning this clone: The identical CDR3 is also encoded by other nucleotide sequences in the sample. The genes are TRBV18 and TRBJ1-1; D not resolved. Per the germline V gene, CDR1 is KGHSH and CDR2 is LQKENI. V lost 6 bases and J lost 2, with 13 bases in between. This CDR3 comprises 14 residues. CDR3 nucleotide sequence: TGTGCCAGCTCCCCCCCCGGGGTTAACACTGAAGCTTTCTTT. This codes for CASSPPGVNTEAFF.

V is TRBV19 and J is TRBJ2-7; 9 bases match TRBD1. After removal of 4 bases from V and 4 bases from J, the junction contained 2 bases not matched to a gene. Germline loops: CDR1 LNHDA, CDR2 SQIVND (reference sequence). The CDR3 length is 13 residues. The CDR3 nucleotides are TGTGCCAGTAGTAAGGACAGGGGTTACGAGCAGTACTTC. Translating it yields CASSKDRGYEQYF.

J is TRBJ2-3 and V is TRBV6-4; no clear D. The length of the CDR3 is 15 residues. V dropped 5 bases and J dropped 0 bases, with 12 bases sitting between them. In germline, CDR1 is MRHNA, CDR2 SNTAGT. CDR3 loop: CASSPFKTSTDTQYF. DNA for the CDR3: TGTGCCAGCAGTCCCTTCAAAACTAGCACAGATACGCAGTATTTT.

This chain uses TRBV12-5 with TRBJ1-1; TRBD1 matches at 7 bases. The CDR3 runs to 12 residues. Looked up from germline, CDR1 is LGHNT and CDR2 is FRNRAP. As DNA, the CDR3 is TGTGGGACAGGACAGATGAACACTGAAGCTTTCTTT. Translated, it gives CGTGQMNTEAFF.

A word on this clone: Germline is not matched at one junction end, which may reflect a read error. This chain links TRBV20-1 with TRBJ1-2; D uncertain. The V gene's germline CDR1 is DFQATT and CDR2 SNEGSKA (reference sequence). The CDR3 spans 9 residues. The CDR3 nucleotides are TGCAGTGCACCCCGTGTAGCTGTCTTC. Amino acid sequence: CSAPRVAVF.

This sequence joins TRBV5-6 and TRBJ1-5, with D perhaps matching TRBD1 (6 bases). The V end was cut by 0 bases, the J end by 3 bases, with 7 bases between. CDR1 is SGHDT and CDR2 is YYEEEE in the germline V gene. The CDR3 is 14 residues long. In DNA form, the CDR3 reads TGTGCCAGCAGCTTGGCAGGGGTCAATCAGCCCCAGCATTTT. This encodes CASSLAGVNQPQHF.

The chain employs TRBV5-1 and TRBJ2-3; TRBD2 might be the D (5 bases). Germline values: CDR1 SGHRS, CDR2 YFSETQ. The CDR3 length is 14 residues. The germline V and J ends were trimmed by 4 bases and 0 bases, with 9 bases remaining between them. The CDR3 here is CASSRDGSTDTQYF. The CDR3 DNA reads TGCGCCAGCAGCCGGGATGGTAGCACAGATACGCAGTATTTT.

The table lists this clone with a few counts. The CDR3 region is CASSNGADTEAFF. The CDR3 coding sequence is TGTGCCAGTAGCAATGGCGCGGACACTGAAGCTTTCTTT. This chain links TRBV19 with TRBJ1-1; D is unresolved. Trimming removed 6 bases at V and 3 bases at J, with 11 bases between. This CDR3 region has 13 residues. Germline CDR1 is LNHDA and CDR2 is SQIVND (reference sequence).

The V gene is TRBV6-5, the J gene TRBJ2-7; D perhaps matches TRBD1 (5 bases). V was shortened by 1 base and J by 3 bases, with 7 bases between the two germline ends. CDR1 and CDR2 (germline): MNHEY, SVGAGI. CDR3 length: 13 residues. CDR3 amino acids: CASSYWQGYEQYF. In DNA, the CDR3 is TGTGCCAGCAGTTACTGGCAGGGCTACGAGCAGTACTTC.

Only a few counts were recorded for this clone. This sequence joins TRBV7-9 and TRBJ2-2; tentatively, D is TRBD2 (5 bases). This CDR3 is built from 14 residues. The germline V gene encodes CDR1 SEHNR and CDR2 FQNEAQ (reference sequence). Trimming removed 5 bases from V and 3 bases from J, with 10 bases in between. CDR3 sequence (DNA): TGTGCCAGCAGCCCGAGGACTGACACCGGGGAGCTGTTTTTT. This encodes CASSPRTDTGELFF.

The V call is TRBV5-1, the J call TRBJ1-1, with a weak D call TRBD1 (6 bases). Germline V gives CDR1 SGHRS, CDR2 YFSETQ. V was cut by 2 bases and J by 3 bases, with 8 bases left in between. The CDR3 has 13 residues. The CDR3 spells CASSLQGYTEAFF. The CDR3 nucleotides read TGCGCCAGCAGCTTACAGGGATACACTGAAGCTTTCTTT. The complete variable domain, with remaining parts taken from reference TRBV5-1 and TRBJ1-1, reads KAGVTQTPRYLIKTRGQQVTLSCSPISGHRSVSWYQQTPGQGLQFLFEYFSETQRNKGNFPGRFSGRQFSNSRSEMNVSTLELGDSALYLCASSLQGYTEAFFGQGTRLTVV.

V usage is TRBV18 and J usage is TRBJ1-3, with D hard to call. Germline V gene lookup returns CDR1 KGHSH and CDR2 LQKENI. Deletions cut 2 bases from V and 8 bases from J, with 16 bases between. The CDR3 spans 15 residues. In DNA form, the CDR3 reads TGTGCCAGCTCACCAATGGACGGAGCGGAGGACACCATATATTTT. Its translation is CASSPMDGAEDTIYF.